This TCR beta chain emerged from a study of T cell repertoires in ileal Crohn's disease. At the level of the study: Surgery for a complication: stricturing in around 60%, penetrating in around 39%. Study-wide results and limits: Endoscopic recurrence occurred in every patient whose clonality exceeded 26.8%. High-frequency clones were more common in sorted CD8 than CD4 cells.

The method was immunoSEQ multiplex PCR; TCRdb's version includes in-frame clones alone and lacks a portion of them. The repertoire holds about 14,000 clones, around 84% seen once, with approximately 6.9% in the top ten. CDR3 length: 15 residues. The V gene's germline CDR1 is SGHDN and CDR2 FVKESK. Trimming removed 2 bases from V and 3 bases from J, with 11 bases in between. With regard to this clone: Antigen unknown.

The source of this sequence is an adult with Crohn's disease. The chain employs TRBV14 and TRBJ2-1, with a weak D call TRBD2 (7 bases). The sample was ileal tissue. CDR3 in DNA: TGTGCCAGCAGCCAACGGGGGGCTGGCTACAATGAGCAGTTCTTC. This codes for CASSQRGAGYNEQFF.